This T cell receptor (beta chain) was obtained from a study of control samples from healthy donors and cancer patients. Sequenced by immunoSEQ multiplex PCR; TCRdb stores in-frame clones only, minus some. The sample lists about 160,000 clones, around 94% seen once, with around 15% in the top ten. Germline V CDR1 and CDR2: SEHNR, FQNEAQ (reference sequence). Trimming took 1 base from V and 6 from J, leaving 17 bases between them. CDR3 length equals 16 residues. The receptor was derived from a man aged 55 to 70 with colorectal cancer. The chain recombines TRBV7-9 with TRBJ2-3; tentative D call: TRBD1 (6 bases). The source material was PBMCs. DNA for the CDR3: TGTGCCAGCAGCTTAGGGCAGGGGCCACGCGGGGATACGCAGTATTTT. Amino acids: CASSLGQGPRGDTQYF. Based on the CDR3 plus reference TRBV7-9 and TRBJ2-3, the full variable domain is DTGVSQNPRHKITKRGQNVTFRCDPISEHNRLYWYRQTLGQGPEFLTYFQNEAQLEKSRLLSDRFSAERPKGSFSTLEIQRTEQGDSAMYLCASSLGQGPRGDTQYFGPGTRLTVL.